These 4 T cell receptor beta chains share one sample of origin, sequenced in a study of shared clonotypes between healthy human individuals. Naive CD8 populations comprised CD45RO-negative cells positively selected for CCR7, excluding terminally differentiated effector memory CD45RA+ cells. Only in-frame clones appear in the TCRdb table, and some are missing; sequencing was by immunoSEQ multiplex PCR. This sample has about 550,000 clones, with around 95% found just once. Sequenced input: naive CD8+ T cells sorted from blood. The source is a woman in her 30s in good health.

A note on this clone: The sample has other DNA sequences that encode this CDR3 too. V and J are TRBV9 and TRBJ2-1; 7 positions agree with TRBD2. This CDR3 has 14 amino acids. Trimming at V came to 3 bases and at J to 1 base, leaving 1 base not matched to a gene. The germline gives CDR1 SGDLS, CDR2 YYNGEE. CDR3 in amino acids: CASSASGSYNEQFF. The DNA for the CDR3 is TGTGCCAGCAGCGCTAGCGGATCCTACAATGAGCAGTTCTTC.

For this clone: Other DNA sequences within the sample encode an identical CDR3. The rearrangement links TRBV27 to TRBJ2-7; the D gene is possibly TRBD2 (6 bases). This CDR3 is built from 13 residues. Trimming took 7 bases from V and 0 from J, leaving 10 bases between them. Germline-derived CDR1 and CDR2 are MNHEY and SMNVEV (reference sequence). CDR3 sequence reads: CASTPGGSYEQYF. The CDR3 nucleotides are TGTGCCAGCACCCCCGGGGGCTCCTACGAGCAGTACTTC.

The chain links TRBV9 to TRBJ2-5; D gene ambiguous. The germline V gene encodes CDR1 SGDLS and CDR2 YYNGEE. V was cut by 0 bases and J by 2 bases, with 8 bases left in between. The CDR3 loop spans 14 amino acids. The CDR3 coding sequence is TGTGCCAGCAGCGTAGAGGCAGAACAAGAGACCCAGTACTTC. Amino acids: CASSVEAEQETQYF.

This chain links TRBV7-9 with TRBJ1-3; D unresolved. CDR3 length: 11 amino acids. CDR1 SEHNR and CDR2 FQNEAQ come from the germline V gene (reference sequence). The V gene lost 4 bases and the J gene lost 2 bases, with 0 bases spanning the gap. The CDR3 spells CASSSGNTIYF. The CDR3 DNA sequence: TGTGCCAGCAGCTCTGGAAACACCATATATTTT.